These T cell receptor beta chains were read from a single sample in a study of shared clonotypes between healthy human individuals. Profiling relied on immunoSEQ multiplex PCR, and the TCRdb table lists in-frame clones only, not all of them. Of hundreds of thousands of clones detected, about 74% appear once; the ten largest clones hold approximately 1.6%. The sequencing sample was made of memory CD4+ T cells sorted from blood. These receptors were collected from a woman aged 30 to 39 in good health. Each CDR3 is given with its conserved first and last residue. A D gene is named only where the DNA matches it firmly. The listing skips clone size in some rows; elsewhere it reads once, few, many or a size class.

>.|TRBJ2-7|TRBV7-2|once
CASSIPGRNYEQYF
TGTGCCAGCAGCATTCCGGGACGCAACTACGAGCAGTACTTC
>.|TRBJ2-3|TRBV2|.
CASSDIPLGRTTDTQYF
TGTGCCAGCAGTGATATCCCGCTGGGACGGACCACAGATACGCAGTATTTT
>.|TRBJ2-3|TRBV4-1|once
CASSQGWGSMGDTQYF
TGCGCCAGCAGCCAAGGTTGGGGGAGTATGGGGGATACGCAGTATTTT
>.|TRBJ2-3|TRBV5-4|.
CASSLPGAGTDTQYF
TGTGCCAGCAGCTTACCGGGAGCGGGCACAGATACGCAGTATTTT
>.|TRBJ1-2|TRBV20-1|.
CSASSRYGYTF
TGCAGTGCTAGCTCGCGCTATGGCTACACCTTC
>TRBD1|TRBJ2-1|TRBV19|.
CASRPPGDREQFF
TGTGCCAGTAGACCCCCCGGGGACAGGGAGCAGTTCTTC
>.|TRBJ1-1|TRBV5-8|.
CASSAGVHVNTEAFF
TGTGCCAGCAGCGCAGGGGTTCACGTGAACACTGAAGCTTTCTTT
>TRBD1|TRBJ1-2|TRBV2|few
CASSDRGLNYGYTF
TGTGCCAGCAGCGACAGGGGGTTAAACTATGGCTACACCTTC
>.|TRBJ1-4|TRBV28|.
CASTGLGTPRAQKLFF
TGTGCCAGCACAGGTCTAGGGACGCCCCGCGCTCAAAAACTGTTTTTT
>TRBD2|TRBJ2-1|TRBV4-1|.
CASTRREPGLAALSSYNEQFF
TGCGCCAGCACCCGTAGGGAGCCGGGACTAGCGGCCCTGAGCTCCTACAATGAGCAGTTCTTC
>.|TRBJ2-2|TRBV6-1|.
CASSADQTGELFF
TGTGCCAGCTCGGCAGATCAAACCGGGGAGCTGTTTTTT
>TRBD1|TRBJ1-1|TRBV10-3|.
CAISTGANTEAFF
TGTGCCATCAGTACAGGGGCGAACACTGAAGCTTTCTTT
>.|TRBJ1-1|TRBV4-1|.
CASSQLVQPNTEAFF
TGCGCCAGCAGCCAATTGGTACAGCCCAACACTGAAGCTTTCTTT
>.|TRBJ1-3|TRBV2|.
CASSYWVTGNTIYF
TGTGCCAGCAGTTACTGGGTGACTGGAAACACCATATATTTT
>.|TRBJ1-1|TRBV28|.
CASSLRVKNTEAFF
TGTGCCAGCAGTTTAAGGGTGAAGAACACTGAAGCTTTCTTT
>.|TRBJ1-2|TRBV5-1|.
CASSLQPNVNYGYTF
TGCGCCAGCAGCTTACAACCGAATGTTAACTATGGCTACACCTTC
>TRBD2|TRBJ2-1|TRBV5-4|.
CASSPRLAGVEQFF
TGTGCCAGCAGCCCCAGACTAGCGGGAGTAGAGCAGTTCTTC
>.|TRBJ2-3|TRBV7-6|.
CASSSVSDRGKTDTQYF
TGTGCCAGCAGCAGTGTTTCGGACCGGGGTAAAACAGATACGCAGTATTTT
>.|TRBJ2-2|TRBV9|.
CASSPRDTGELFF
TGTGCCAGCAGCCCACGGGACACCGGGGAGCTGTTTTTT
>.|TRBJ1-2|TRBV5-4|.
CASSFDRLHGYTF
TGTGCCAGCAGCTTCGACAGGCTACATGGCTACACCTTC
>TRBD2|TRBJ2-1|TRBV30|.
CAWRPIAGGGAYNEQFF
TGTGCCTGGAGGCCAATAGCGGGAGGCGGGGCCTACAATGAGCAGTTCTTC
>.|TRBJ1-1|TRBV4-1|.
CASSQRQGYTEAFF
TGCGCCAGCAGCCAAAGGCAGGGTTACACTGAAGCTTTCTTT
>.|TRBJ2-7|TRBV27|.
CASRGSGTLSYEQYF
TGTGCCAGCAGGGGATCCGGGACACTCTCCTACGAGCAGTACTTC
>TRBD2|TRBJ2-7|TRBV6-1|.
CASSELSGIKAEQYF
TGTGCCAGCAGTGAGTTGAGCGGGATCAAGGCCGAGCAGTACTTC
>TRBD1|TRBJ2-7|TRBV27|once
CASSFNRGHEQYF
TGTGCCAGCAGTTTCAACAGGGGGCACGAGCAGTACTTC
>.|TRBJ1-2|TRBV14|.
CASRKQQGGYTF
TGTGCCAGCAGAAAACAACAGGGAGGCTACACCTTC
>.|TRBJ1-3|TRBV30|.
CAWPIRSGYF
TGTGCCTGGCCAATAAGGTCTGGATATTTT
>.|TRBJ1-1|TRBV5-1|many
CASSPQQNTEAFF
TGCGCCAGCAGCCCTCAGCAGAACACTGAAGCTTTCTTT
>.|TRBJ2-5|TRBV5-1|.
CASSLAHPEKETQYF
TGCGCCAGCAGCTTGGCACATCCAGAAAAAGAGACCCAGTACTTC
>.|TRBJ1-1|TRBV6-5|few
CASSYWGTTEAFF
TGTGCCAGCAGTTACTGGGGTACCACTGAAGCTTTCTTT
>TRBD1|TRBJ1-3|TRBV4-1|once
CASSQGTASHSGNTIYF
TGCGCCAGCAGCCAGGGGACAGCGAGCCACTCTGGAAACACCATATATTTT
>.|TRBJ2-5|TRBV10-3|.
CAISVGGAGTQYF
TGTGCCATCTCGGTGGGGGGAGCCGGGACCCAGTACTTC
>.|TRBJ2-7|TRBV7-9|.
CASSLDARQQQYF
TGTGCCAGCAGCTTAGACGCCAGACAGCAGCAGTACTTC
>TRBD2|TRBJ2-1|TRBV28|.
CASRPGTSVNEQFF
TGTGCCAGCAGACCCGGGACTAGCGTCAATGAGCAGTTCTTC
>.|TRBJ2-7|TRBV6-1|.
CASRSTGRPGYEQYF
TGTGCCAGCAGGTCTACCGGGCGCCCAGGATACGAGCAGTACTTC
>.|TRBJ2-4|TRBV6-5|.
CASSVPGKNIQYF
TGTGCCAGCAGCGTACCAGGGAAAAACATTCAGTACTTC
>.|TRBJ2-7|TRBV5-1|once
CASSLEGTPGYEQYF
TGCGCCAGCAGCTTGGAGGGGACTCCTGGCTACGAGCAGTACTTC
>.|TRBJ2-7|TRBV25-1|once
CASSEGREGTYEQYF
TGTGCCAGCAGTGAAGGGAGAGAGGGGACCTACGAGCAGTACTTC
>.|TRBJ2-7|TRBV28|.
CASSLTSYSLKIILREQYF
TGTGCCAGCAGCCTTACATCATACAGCCTCAAGATAATTCTACGGGAGCAGTACTTC
>.|TRBJ1-5|TRBV28|once
CASSLGGGGTDDQPQHF
TGTGCCAGCAGTTTGGGGGGAGGTGGAACCGACGATCAGCCCCAGCATTTT
>.|TRBJ1-4|TRBV7-8|.
CASSLSGGPNEKLFF
TGTGCCAGCAGCTTATCCGGCGGCCCTAATGAAAAACTGTTTTTT
>.|TRBJ2-3|TRBV20-1|.
CSASMATQYF
TGCAGTGCCTCCATGGCCACGCAGTATTTT
>TRBD1|TRBJ1-3|TRBV7-8|.
CASSFQGAPGNTIYF
TGTGCCAGCAGCTTTCAGGGGGCCCCTGGAAACACCATATATTTT
>TRBD1|TRBJ2-7|TRBV4-1|.
CASSPSTGLFYEQYF
TGCGCCAGCAGCCCTTCGACAGGGCTATTTTACGAGCAGTACTTC
>.|TRBJ2-7|TRBV7-9|.
CASSRAIFGERYEQYF
TGTGCCAGCAGCCGAGCGATTTTTGGGGAACGATACGAGCAGTACTTC
>.|TRBJ2-3|TRBV10-3|once
CAISESLDTPQYF
TGTGCCATCAGTGAGTCGTTAGACACTCCGCAGTATTTT
>.|TRBJ1-2|TRBV29-1|few
CSVDGNYGYTF
TGCAGCGTTGACGGAAACTATGGCTACACCTTC
>.|TRBJ2-1|TRBV25-1|.
CASTSGENEQFF
TGTGCCAGCACCAGTGGGGAGAATGAGCAGTTCTTC
>TRBD1|TRBJ2-7|TRBV5-1|medium-sized
CASSLGQGPYEQYF
TGCGCCAGCAGCTTAGGACAGGGACCTTACGAGCAGTACTTC
>.|TRBJ2-3|TRBV20-1|.
CSASTGTQYF
TGCAGTGCTTCCACGGGTACGCAGTATTTT